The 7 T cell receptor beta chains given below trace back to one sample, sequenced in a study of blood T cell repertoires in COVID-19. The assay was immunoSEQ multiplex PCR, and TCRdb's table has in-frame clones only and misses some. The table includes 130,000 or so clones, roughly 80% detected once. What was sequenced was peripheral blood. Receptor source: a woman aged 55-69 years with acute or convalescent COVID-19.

CDR3 sequence (DNA): TGTGCCAGCAGTTCGGCCAATCTACAGGGTTGGGAGACCCAGTACTTC. Amino acids: CASSSANLQGWETQYF. The V and J genes are TRBV7-6 and TRBJ2-5; TRBD1 is a possible D gene (6 bases). CDR1 is SGHVS and CDR2 is FNYEAQ in the germline V gene. The length of the CDR3 is 16 residues. The V gene lost 6 bases and the J gene lost 5 bases, with 22 bases spanning the gap.

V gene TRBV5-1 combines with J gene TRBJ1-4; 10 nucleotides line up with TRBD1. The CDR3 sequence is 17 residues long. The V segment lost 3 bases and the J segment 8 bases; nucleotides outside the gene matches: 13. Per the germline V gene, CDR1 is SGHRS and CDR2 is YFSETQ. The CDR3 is CASSSQLVGQGSEKLFF. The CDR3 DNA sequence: TGCGCCAGCAGCTCACAACTTGTGGGACAGGGGTCGGAAAAACTGTTTTTT. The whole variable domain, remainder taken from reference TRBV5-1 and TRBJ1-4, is KAGVTQTPRYLIKTRGQQVTLSCSPISGHRSVSWYQQTPGQGLQFLFEYFSETQRNKGNFPGRFSGRQFSNSRSEMNVSTLELGDSALYLCASSSQLVGQGSEKLFFGSGTQLSVL.

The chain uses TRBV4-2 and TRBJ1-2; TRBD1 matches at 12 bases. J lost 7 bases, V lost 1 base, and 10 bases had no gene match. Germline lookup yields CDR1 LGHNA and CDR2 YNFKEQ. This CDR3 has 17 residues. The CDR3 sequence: CASSQAGPGQGAIGYTF. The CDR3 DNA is TGTGCCAGCAGCCAAGCTGGCCCGGGACAGGGGGCGATTGGCTACACCTTC.

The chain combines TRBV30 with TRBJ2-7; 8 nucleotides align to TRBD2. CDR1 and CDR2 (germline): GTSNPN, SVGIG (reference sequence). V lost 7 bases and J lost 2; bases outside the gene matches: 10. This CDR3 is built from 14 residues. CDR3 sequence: CAFGRANNPYEQYF. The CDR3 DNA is TGTGCCTTCGGGAGGGCAAATAATCCCTACGAGCAGTACTTC.

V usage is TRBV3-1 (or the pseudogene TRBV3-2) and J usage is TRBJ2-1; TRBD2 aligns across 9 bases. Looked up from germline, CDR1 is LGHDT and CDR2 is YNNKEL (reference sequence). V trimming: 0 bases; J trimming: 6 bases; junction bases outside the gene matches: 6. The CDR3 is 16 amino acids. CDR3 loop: CASSQDWGTSLNEQFF. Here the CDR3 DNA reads TGTGCCAGCAGCCAAGATTGGGGGACTAGCCTCAATGAGCAGTTCTTC.

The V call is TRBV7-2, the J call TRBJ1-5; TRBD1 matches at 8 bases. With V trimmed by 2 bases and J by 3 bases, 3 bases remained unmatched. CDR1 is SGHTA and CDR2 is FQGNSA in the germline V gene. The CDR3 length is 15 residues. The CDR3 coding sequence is TGTGCCAGCAGCTTACGGACAGGGTACAATCAGCCCCAGCATTTT. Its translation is CASSLRTGYNQPQHF. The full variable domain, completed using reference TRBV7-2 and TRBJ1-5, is GAGVSQSPSNKVTEKGKDVELRCDPISGHTALYWYRQSLGQGLEFLIYFQGNSAPDKSGLPSDRFSAERTGGSVSTLTIQRTQQEDSAVYLCASSLRTGYNQPQHFGDGTRLSIL.

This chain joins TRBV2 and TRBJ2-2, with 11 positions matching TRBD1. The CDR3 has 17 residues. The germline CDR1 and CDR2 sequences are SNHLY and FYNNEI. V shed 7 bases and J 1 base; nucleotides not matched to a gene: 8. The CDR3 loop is CASTLGGTGGNTGELFF. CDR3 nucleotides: TGTGCCAGCACCCTGGGAGGGACAGGGGGGAACACCGGGGAGCTGTTTTTT. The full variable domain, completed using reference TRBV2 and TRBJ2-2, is EPEVTQTPSHQVTQMGQEVILRCVPISNHLYFYWYRQILGQKVEFLVSFYNNEISEKSEIFDDQFSVERPDGSNFTLKIRSTKLEDSAMYFCASTLGGTGGNTGELFFGEGSRLTVL.